A selection of T cell receptor beta chains follows, all from one sample in a study of regulatory T cells in long-lasting Graves disease. MiXCR, applied by TCRdb to the multiplex PCR reads, yields one record per CDR3 protein. The data contain hundreds of thousands of distinct CDR3 sequences, approximately 12% of them singletons. In addition, the sample was reused for a study of T cells in Graves' hyperthyroidism and ophthalmopathy.

The starting material was peripheral blood mononuclear cells (PBMCs), obtained at new diagnosis, from a patient treated with antithyroid drugs. All receptors come from a woman between 25 and 40 years old with Graves disease. Both conserved end residues are part of each CDR3. A D gene is named only where the DNA matches it firmly. Size values are once, few and many counts, or a class for expanded clones, and some rows have none.

DNA: TGTGCCAGTACCCTGACTAGCTATACCACAGATACGCAGTATTTT
CDR3: CASTLTSYTTDTQYF
V: TRBV19
size: many
D: TRBD2
J: TRBJ2-3

DNA: TGTGCCAGCAGTCCAGGACAGGTTGTATGGCAGCCCCAGCATTTT
CDR3: CASSPGQVVWQPQHF
V: TRBV6-2/TRBV6-3
size: -
D: TRBD1
J: TRBJ1-5

DNA: TGTGCCAGCAGCGTAGAGCCAGGGGTTGGGTCACCCCTCCACTTT
CDR3: CASSVEPGVGSPLHF
V: TRBV9
size: few
D: -
J: TRBJ1-6

DNA: TGTGCCAGCAGTCGAAACTTAGGGACTCTCCGAAAGCCCTACAATGAGCAGTTCTTC
CDR3: CASSRNLGTLRKPYNEQFF
V: TRBV6-2/TRBV6-3
size: many
D: -
J: TRBJ2-1

DNA: TGTGCCAGCAGTTTGCCCTTCGCGGGGCTTTCTGGAAACACCATATATTTT
CDR3: CASSLPFAGLSGNTIYF
V: TRBV12-3/TRBV12-4
size: few
D: -
J: TRBJ1-3

DNA: TGTGCCAGTAGTATGCACCCTCGACAGGGGGATGAAAAACTGTTTTTT
CDR3: CASSMHPRQGDEKLFF
V: TRBV19
size: many
D: TRBD1
J: TRBJ1-4

DNA: TGTGCCAGCAGCTTTACTAGCCTCCAAGAGACCCAGTACTTC
CDR3: CASSFTSLQETQYF
V: TRBV2
size: many
D: -
J: TRBJ2-5

DNA: TGTGCCAGCAGGGGGGCCGGGACAGACAAAAACATTCAGTACTTC
CDR3: CASRGAGTDKNIQYF
V: TRBV28
size: many
D: TRBD1
J: TRBJ2-4

DNA: TGTGCCAGCAGCTTCGGGCTAGCGGCGGATAGCACAGATACGCAGTATTTT
CDR3: CASSFGLAADSTDTQYF
V: TRBV11-3
size: -
D: TRBD2
J: TRBJ2-3

DNA: TGTGCCAGCGGGGAGGTAGGGATTTTACGAGAGCAGTACTTC
CDR3: CASGEVGILREQYF
V: TRBV27
size: few
D: -
J: TRBJ2-7

DNA: TGTGCCAGCAGCGGAAGACGGGGAGAACCGACTAGCACAGATACGCAGTATTTT
CDR3: CASSGRRGEPTSTDTQYF
V: TRBV11-2
size: -
D: -
J: TRBJ2-3

DNA: TGTGCCAGCAGCTTAGGGGGCCTCAATGAGCAGTTCTTC
CDR3: CASSLGGLNEQFF
V: TRBV11-2
size: many
D: -
J: TRBJ2-1

DNA: TGTGCCATCAGCCTGGACAGGGATTTCCATGAGCAGTTCTTC
CDR3: CAISLDRDFHEQFF
V: TRBV10-3
size: few
D: TRBD1
J: TRBJ2-1

DNA: TGTGCCAGTAGGGAGCGACAGGAGTATGACAATCAGCCCCAGCATTTT
CDR3: CASRERQEYDNQPQHF
V: TRBV19
size: many
D: -
J: TRBJ1-5

DNA: TGTGCCAGCAGTTTTCCAGCGGGAGTGCCCTACAATGAGCAGTTCTTC
CDR3: CASSFPAGVPYNEQFF
V: TRBV6-5
size: -
D: TRBD2
J: TRBJ2-1